Listed below are T cell receptor beta chains from one sample, sequenced in a study of T-cell reconstitution after alpha-beta-depleted transplantation in children. One entry per CDR3 protein results from TCRdb running MiXCR on the PCR reads. The sample shows hundreds of thousands of distinct CDR3 sequences, 15% to 20% of them seen only once. The sample here was PBMCs, mostly from graft donor cells, taken 360 days after TCRalphabeta/CD19-depleted stem cell transplant. These TCRs come from a male patient under 10 years old who had a stem cell transplant for acute lymphoblastic leukemia, so the T cells may come from the graft donor. Both conserved end residues are part of each CDR3. D genes are given only for firm matches. Clone size is not always given. Where it is, it says once, few, many or a class for expanded clones.

TGCGCCAGCAGCCTCCACCTCTCTACCGGGGTAAACAATGAGCAGTTCTTC	CASSLHLSTGVNNEQFF	TRBV4-3	.	TRBJ2-1	.
TGTGCCAGCAGTCCTTACAGGGTAGCGGGAGGGCCTGTGTACGAGCAGTACTTC	CASSPYRVAGGPVYEQYF	TRBV27	TRBD2	TRBJ2-7	.
TGTGCCTGGAGTGTAACATTAGCGGACAATGAGCAGTTCTTC	CAWSVTLADNEQFF	TRBV30	.	TRBJ2-1	.
TGCAGCGTTGAGGTTCGGGCCGGCTACGAGCAGTACTTC	CSVEVRAGYEQYF	TRBV29-1	.	TRBJ2-7	many
TGTGCCAGCAGCGTAGGGACAGCTTATTCTGGGGAGCTGTTTTTT	CASSVGTAYSGELFF	TRBV9	.	TRBJ2-2	.
TGTGCCAGCAGTCCTCCCCCGGGACTAGCGGGACCAGAGACCCAGTACTTC	CASSPPPGLAGPETQYF	TRBV28	TRBD2	TRBJ2-5	many
TGTGCCATCAGTGAGGGGACTATCACAGATACGCAGTATTTT	CAISEGTITDTQYF	TRBV10-3	TRBD2	TRBJ2-3	few
TGCGCCAGCAGCCTAGGGATAGGGGGCCGTAGCAATCAGCCCCAGCATTTT	CASSLGIGGRSNQPQHF	TRBV4-1	TRBD1	TRBJ1-5	.
TGCGCCAGCAGCCCCAGGACAGGGCGCTCCTACAATGAGCAGTTCTTC	CASSPRTGRSYNEQFF	TRBV4-1	TRBD1	TRBJ2-1	.
TGTGCCAGCTCCCTCGGGGGTGAGAGCGAGCAGTACTTC	CASSLGGESEQYF	TRBV21-1	.	TRBJ2-7	.
TGCGCCAGCAGCTTTTCAACAATGAACACTGAAGCTTTCTTT	CASSFSTMNTEAFF	TRBV5-1	.	TRBJ1-1	.
TGCGCCAGCAGCTTGGGGCCGGGGTACAATGAGCAGTTCTTC	CASSLGPGYNEQFF	TRBV5-1	.	TRBJ2-1	few
TGTGCCAGCAGTTTTTTGGACAGAGTCTACGAGCAGTACTTC	CASSFLDRVYEQYF	TRBV27	.	TRBJ2-7	few
TGTGCCAGCAGCCCAGGGACTAGCGGGAGTGATGAGTCCTACAATGAGCAGTTCTTC	CASSPGTSGSDESYNEQFF	TRBV11-1	TRBD2	TRBJ2-1	few
TGTGCCAGCAGTGGGGAATCCCGAAACTATGGCTACACCTTC	CASSGESRNYGYTF	TRBV6-1	.	TRBJ1-2	.
TGTGCCAGCACCCTAGGACAGATCTCATACGAGCAGTACTTC	CASTLGQISYEQYF	TRBV12-3/TRBV12-4	.	TRBJ2-7	.
TGCAGTGCTAGCGAGAGGACAGGGGTCACAGATACGCAGTATTTT	CSASERTGVTDTQYF	TRBV20-1	TRBD1	TRBJ2-3	.
TGTGCCAGCAGCTTAGAAGACCTCCACACGAATGAGCAGTTCTTC	CASSLEDLHTNEQFF	TRBV7-2	.	TRBJ2-1	.
TGTGCCAGCAGCCGTCTGAATGAGCAGTTCTTC	CASSRLNEQFF	TRBV14	.	TRBJ2-1	many
TGTGCCAGCAGTTTGCTCTCCGGGACCCCGTGGTACGAGCAGTACTTC	CASSLLSGTPWYEQYF	TRBV27	.	TRBJ2-7	many
TGTGCCAGCAGCCAAGGCATTGTCGGTCAGCCCCAGCATTTT	CASSQGIVGQPQHF	TRBV3-1	.	TRBJ1-5	.
TGTGCCAGCAGGTCAGGGCCGCAAGAGACCCAGTACTTC	CASRSGPQETQYF	TRBV28	.	TRBJ2-5	few
TGTGCCACCATAATGCTCGACCATACCTACGAGCAGTACTTC	CATIMLDHTYEQYF	TRBV24-1	.	TRBJ2-7	.
TGTGCCAGCAGGGGACAGGGGGCAAATGAAGCTTTCTTT	CASRGQGANEAFF	TRBV28	TRBD1	TRBJ1-1	few
TGCGCCAGCAGCCGACAGGGGTCCCCCTACGAGCAGTACTTC	CASSRQGSPYEQYF	TRBV4-1	TRBD1	TRBJ2-7	.
TGTGCCAGCAGCTCCTTACAGGGGGCGAGGGAGACCCAGTACTTC	CASSSLQGARETQYF	TRBV11-2	TRBD1	TRBJ2-5	.
TGTGCCAGCAGCTTAGGACATCCAGGGGATTCGTTCTTC	CASSLGHPGDSFF	TRBV13	.	TRBJ2-1	few
TGTGCCAGCAGCTCGGACCCCCGCGGTACGCAGTATTTT	CASSSDPRGTQYF	TRBV28	.	TRBJ2-3	.
TGTGCCAGCAACCCCAGACTAGCGGGAGACAATGAGCAGTTCTTC	CASNPRLAGDNEQFF	TRBV12-3/TRBV12-4	TRBD2	TRBJ2-1	.
TGCGCCAGCAGCCAATTAGCGGGAGGCCTTCTGAGCTCCTACAATGAGCAGTTCTTC	CASSQLAGGLLSSYNEQFF	TRBV4-3	TRBD2	TRBJ2-1	.
TGTGCCAGCAGCCAAGATTGCAGGGGCTGGAATTCACCCCTCCACTTT	CASSQDCRGWNSPLHF	TRBV14	.	TRBJ1-6	.
TGCAGTGCCCGGAGACTAGACAGAGATACGCAGTATTTT	CSARRLDRDTQYF	TRBV20-1	.	TRBJ2-3	.
TGTGCCAGCAGCCGGGACACTCGACTCTACGAGCAGTACTTC	CASSRDTRLYEQYF	TRBV5-4	.	TRBJ2-7	few
TGTGCCACCAGCAGACGGACTAGAAACACAGATACGCAGTATTTT	CATSRRTRNTDTQYF	TRBV15	TRBD2	TRBJ2-3	few
TGTGCCAGCAGTGAGATAGGAGGCAATGAGCAGTTCTTC	CASSEIGGNEQFF	TRBV25-1	.	TRBJ2-1	.
TGCGCCAGCAGCCAGACATTGACTAGCGGGAGGGCGAACACCGGGGAGCTGTTTTTT	CASSQTLTSGRANTGELFF	TRBV4-3	TRBD2	TRBJ2-2	few
TGTGCTAGCATTCAACCCGCCCCCGGGACAAGTACAGTCTATGGCTACACCTTC	CASIQPAPGTSTVYGYTF	TRBV7-7	.	TRBJ1-2	.
TGTGCCAGCAGTTACAAACCGGGAAACACCATATATTTT	CASSYKPGNTIYF	TRBV6-5	.	TRBJ1-3	.
TGTGCCAGCAGCTTAGTGCTAGTAGATACGCAGTATTTT	CASSLVLVDTQYF	TRBV7-6	.	TRBJ2-3	few
TGTGCCAGCAGCTCCCAGACAGGGCGTAAGCAGTTCTTC	CASSSQTGRKQFF	TRBV7-9	TRBD1	TRBJ2-1	.
TGCGCCAGCAGCTTTCAGGGGCCTCCAGATACGCAGTATTTT	CASSFQGPPDTQYF	TRBV5-1	.	TRBJ2-3	few
TGCAGTGCCCTTAAGGCGGGAGCCAATGAGCAGTTCTTC	CSALKAGANEQFF	TRBV20-1	TRBD2	TRBJ2-1	few
TGCAGCGTTGTTTCGGACAGGAACAATGAGCAGTTCTTC	CSVVSDRNNEQFF	TRBV29-1	TRBD1	TRBJ2-1	.
TGCGCCAGCAGCTTGGGGGACCCGAACACTGAAGCTTTCTTT	CASSLGDPNTEAFF	TRBV5-1	.	TRBJ1-1	many
TGTGCCAGCAGTTACCGGACGGCTTCTTCGACCCAGTACTTC	CASSYRTASSTQYF	TRBV6-5	.	TRBJ2-5	few
TGTGCCAGCGAGGCTAGCGGGGGTTACGAGCAGTACTTC	CASEASGGYEQYF	TRBV14	TRBD2	TRBJ2-7	few
TGTGCCAGCAGGAGGAGCCTATCTGGAAACACCATATATTTT	CASRRSLSGNTIYF	TRBV7-2	.	TRBJ1-3	many
TGTGCCAGCAGCCAGATCGCCGATACGCAGTATTTT	CASSQIADTQYF	TRBV11-2	.	TRBJ2-3	few
TGTGCCAGCAGTCTCCACAGGGGTCAAGAGACCCAGTACTTC	CASSLHRGQETQYF	TRBV12-3/TRBV12-4	TRBD1	TRBJ2-5	few
TGTGCCAGCAGCTTAGACTTGGCGGGAACGAACACTGAAGCTTTCTTT	CASSLDLAGTNTEAFF	TRBV7-9	.	TRBJ1-1	once
TGTGCCAGCAGCGTAGGTGGGTCGAGGGTCTACGAGCAGTACTTC	CASSVGGSRVYEQYF	TRBV9	.	TRBJ2-7	.
TGTGCCAGCAGCCAAGTACGTGGGGACAAAGTCACAGATACGCAGTATTTT	CASSQVRGDKVTDTQYF	TRBV3-1	.	TRBJ2-3	few
TGTGCCAGTAGAGGGTTGCATGAGCAGTTCTTC	CASRGLHEQFF	TRBV19	.	TRBJ2-1	many
TGCAGCGTGGCTCCGGACGGCACAGATACGCAGTATTTT	CSVAPDGTDTQYF	TRBV29-1	.	TRBJ2-3	.